This TCR beta chain was obtained from a study of cytomegalovirus exposure and HLA in healthy donors. Details on this clone: Its matching antigen is unknown.

The primer mix had 60 Vbeta and 13 Jbeta primers. The data were produced by immunoSEQ multiplex PCR, yet TCRdb's version contains in-frame clones alone and is incomplete. This sample has about 160,000 clones; roughly 80% occur once, and the top ten carry approximately 1.9%. Study-wide points: Relative to equally common others, HLA-associated TCR beta chains showed greater clonal expansion in a later analysis. The likely explanation for a cluster of highly shared sequence variants was sequencing artifact. Prior analysis indicated that the majority of TCR beta V segments exhibited productivity approximately 90% or approximately 30% of the time.

The sequence came from a man between 18 and 35 years old in good health and CMV-seronegative. Sequencing input: PBMCs.

In DNA form, the CDR3 reads TGTGCCAGCAGTCCTCCCGACAGGGGAAGAACTGAAGCTTTCTTT. Its protein product is CASSPPDRGRTEAFF. The rearrangement links TRBV13 to TRBJ1-1, with 8 bases aligning to TRBD1. From germline, CDR1 is PRHDT and CDR2 FYEKMQ (reference sequence). V lost 6 bases, J lost 5 bases, and 11 bases stayed unmatched. The CDR3 consists of 15 residues.